This passage covers 10 T cell receptor beta chains from one sample sequenced in a study of long-term antiretroviral therapy in people with HIV. A v3.0 immunoSEQ assay was performed at survey level. Assay used: immunoSEQ multiplex PCR; TCRdb lists only in-frame clones, some missing. The sample has about 24,000 clones; 90% to 95% are singletons. The specimen comprised unsorted PBMCs, sampled about 5 years after starting antiretroviral therapy. The receptor source for this set is a woman in her forties or fifties with HIV.

The chain links TRBV19 to TRBJ2-7; 8 bases match TRBD1. Per the germline V gene, CDR1 is LNHDA and CDR2 is SQIVND (reference sequence). Trimming cost V 3 bases and J 4 bases; bases outside gene matches: 5. The CDR3 has 14 amino acids. CDR3 in amino acids: CASSIQGQGYEQYF. Written as DNA, the CDR3 is TGTGCCAGTAGTATTCAAGGACAGGGTTACGAGCAGTACTTC. Together with reference TRBV19 and TRBJ2-7, the CDR3 gives the full variable domain: DGGITQSPKYLFRKEGQNVTLSCEQNLNHDAMYWYRQDPGQGLRLIYYSQIVNDFQKGDIAEGYSVSREKKESFPLTVTSAQKNPTAFYLCASSIQGQGYEQYFGPGTRLTVT.

The gene calls are TRBV5-4 and TRBJ2-2; TRBD2 matches 9 bases. Germline V gives CDR1 SGHNT, CDR2 YYREEE (reference sequence). The V and J ends lost 0 bases and 3 bases, in that order; junction bases with no gene match: 3. This CDR3 comprises 16 residues. CDR3 coding DNA: TGTGCCAGCAGCTTGGGACTAGCGGCAGACACCGGGGAGCTGTTTTTT. Protein: CASSLGLAADTGELFF.

This clone has more than one count but fewer than ten. The chain combines TRBV4-1 with TRBJ2-6; tentative D call: TRBD1 (5 bases). V lost 3 bases to trimming and J lost 4 bases, with 16 bases between them. This CDR3 has 17 amino acids. Germline V gives CDR1 MGHRA, CDR2 YSYEKL. In DNA form, the CDR3 reads TGCGCCAGCAGCCAGTCACCTCAGGGCGTAGGGGCCAACGTCCTGACTTTC. It specifies CASSQSPQGVGANVLTF.

V usage is TRBV6-6 and J usage is TRBJ1-4; the D gene is possibly TRBD1 (6 bases). Germline V gives CDR1 MNHNY, CDR2 SVGAGI (reference sequence). V was cut by 6 bases and J by 4 bases, with 12 bases left in between. The CDR3 is 14 residues long. Here the CDR3 DNA reads TGTGCCAGCAGCCCTCCGGACAGTAATGAAAAACTGTTTTTT. Residues: CASSPPDSNEKLFF.

V and J are TRBV9 and TRBJ1-2, with D perhaps TRBD1 (5 bases). The CDR3 runs 14 residues. Germline V gives CDR1 SGDLS, CDR2 YYNGEE. The V gene lost 0 bases and the J gene lost 4 bases, with 10 bases spanning the gap. The CDR3 protein is CASSVGQGPYGYTF. CDR3 coding DNA: TGTGCCAGCAGCGTAGGCCAGGGTCCCTATGGCTACACCTTC.

The rearrangement uses TRBV2 and TRBJ2-7; 7 bases are a match to TRBD1. Germline lookup yields CDR1 SNHLY and CDR2 FYNNEI. The CDR3 covers 15 residues. V dropped 5 bases and J dropped 0; count of bases not matched to a gene: 7. CDR3 DNA: TGTGCCAGCAGTACGACAGGGTCTAGCTCCTACGAGCAGTACTTC. Translation gives CASSTTGSSSYEQYF.

The rearrangement joins TRBV7-9 to TRBJ1-5, with unresolved D. Trimming left V 2 bases short and J 6 bases short, with 11 bases between. The CDR3 is 14 residues long. Germline-derived CDR1 and CDR2 are SEHNR and FQNEAQ (reference sequence). CDR3 amino acids: CASSLSADLQPQHF. The CDR3 DNA is TGTGCCAGCAGCTTATCGGCCGACCTTCAGCCCCAGCATTTT.

V usage is TRBV4-3 and J usage is TRBJ2-7; D gene unclear. The length of the CDR3 is 15 residues. V was clipped by 0 bases and J by 0 bases, with 9 bases between them. Germline V lookup: CDR1 LGHNA, CDR2 YSLEER. The CDR3 loop reads CASSQDPGVSYEQYF. In DNA form, the CDR3 reads TGCGCCAGCAGCCAAGATCCAGGCGTCTCCTACGAGCAGTACTTC.

The V gene is TRBV11-2, the J gene TRBJ2-2; D is possibly TRBD2 (6 bases). The CDR3 has 18 amino acids. With 7 bases removed from V and 4 bases from J, the gap between germline ends came to 25 bases. Germline lookup yields CDR1 SGHAT and CDR2 FQNNGV. CDR3 protein: CASKSEVRGREVTGELFF. Here the CDR3 DNA reads TGTGCCAGCAAATCTGAGGTGCGGGGTCGTGAGGTCACCGGGGAGCTGTTTTTT.

The rearrangement joins TRBV19 to TRBJ1-3; D is unresolved. Trimming removed 7 bases at V and 1 base at J, with 17 bases between. Germline loops: CDR1 LNHDA, CDR2 SQIVND (reference sequence). This CDR3 is built from 16 residues. Here the CDR3 DNA reads TGTGCCAGTATTCGACCTAACGGGCGATCTGGAAACACCATATATTTT. This gives the protein CASIRPNGRSGNTIYF.